Presented here are 14 T cell receptor beta chains from one specimen sequenced in a study of CXCR3-negative and CXCR3-positive naive CD8 T cells. The TRB libraries of cDNA were built by UMI-labeled 5' RACE. From its re-call of the 5' RACE reads, TCRdb lists each CDR3 protein once, without DNA. Here the sample table reports around 56,000 distinct CDR3 sequences. Material: naive CXCR3- CD8+ T cells from blood. Subset reported: CD45RO-CCR7+CD27+CD95- naive CD8+ T cells lacking CXCR3 (TNR3-). These receptor sequences come from a human donor in good health. Some clones in this sample may be carry-over from other donors' samples.

The rearrangement links TRBV20-1 to TRBJ1-5; the D call from TCRdb, TRBD1, cannot be confirmed without DNA. Germline V gene data show CDR1 as DFQATT and CDR2 as SNEGSKA (reference sequence). This CDR3 has 16 residues. The CDR3 here is CSALATGDSGDQPQHF.

V gene TRBV21-1 combines with J gene TRBJ2-7; TCRdb picks TRBD1, but there is no DNA to check that call. TRBV21-1 is a documented pseudogene. This CDR3 region has 15 residues. The CDR3 region is CASSTWTGATYEQYF.

The chain couples TRBV10-3 to TRBJ1-2. The CDR3 totals 14 residues. CDR1 ENHRY and CDR2 SYGVKD come from the germline V gene. CDR3 sequence reads: CAISESAANYGYTF.

The chain's CDR3 is CASSQVEGAEAFF. The genes are TRBV3-1 and TRBJ1-1. Germline V gene data show CDR1 as LGHDT and CDR2 as YNNKEL (reference sequence). This CDR3 is built from 13 residues. Full variable domain (outside the CDR3, taken from reference TRBV3-1 and TRBJ1-1): DTAVSQTPKYLVTQMGNDKSIKCEQNLGHDTMYWYKQDSKKFLKIMFSYNNKELIINETVPNRFSPKSPDKAHLNLHINSLELGDSAVYFCASSQVEGAEAFFGQGTRLTVV.

The chain couples TRBV29-1 to TRBJ2-5; as DNA is missing, the TRBD1 call by TCRdb cannot be tested. CDR3 length equals 17 residues. Germline assignment: CDR1 SQVTM and CDR2 ANQGSEA. Here the CDR3 reads CSVEESQGKGEVETQYF. Based on the CDR3 plus reference TRBV29-1 and TRBJ2-5, the full variable domain is SAVISQKPSRDICQRGTSLTIQCQVDSQVTMMFWYRQQPGQSLTLIATANQGSEATYESGFVIDKFPISRPNLTFSTLTVSNMSPEDSSIYLCSVEESQGKGEVETQYFGPGTRLLVL.

This sequence joins TRBV15 and TRBJ2-5; there is no DNA to check the TCRdb D call of TRBD2. Germline assignment: CDR1 LNHNV and CDR2 YYDKDF (reference sequence). The CDR3 consists of 13 residues. CDR3 protein: CATREDVEETQYF.

CDR3 region: CASSGIGPGQGYQPQHF. The chain joins TRBV7-9 to TRBJ1-5; TCRdb's D gene call, TRBD1, goes unchecked for lack of DNA. This CDR3 comprises 17 residues. The V gene's germline CDR1 is SEHNR and CDR2 FQNEAQ (reference sequence).

The gene calls are TRBV13 and TRBJ2-1. This CDR3 is built from 15 residues. From germline, CDR1 is PRHDT and CDR2 FYEKMQ (reference sequence). The CDR3 sequence is CASPSSTGLYNEQFF.

The chain combines TRBV25-1 with TRBJ2-7; the TCRdb call, TRBD1, lacks DNA for checking. The CDR3 totals 15 residues. Germline CDR1 MGHDK, CDR2 SYGVNS. The CDR3 here is CASSDRDRGFYEQYF.

The chain recombines TRBV20-1 with TRBJ2-5; TCRdb's assignment of TRBD1 cannot be checked, as there is no DNA. The CDR3 has 13 amino acids. The germline gives CDR1 DFQATT, CDR2 SNEGSKA (reference sequence). CDR3: CSARTGQAETQYF.

This chain connects TRBV7-9 to TRBJ2-6; TCRdb gives TRBD1 as the D gene, but with no DNA this cannot be confirmed. The germline gives CDR1 SEHNR, CDR2 FQNEAQ (reference sequence). This CDR3 contains 16 residues. CDR3 residues: CASSAHGASGANVLTF.

The rearrangement links TRBV14 to TRBJ2-3; TCRdb selects TRBD1, and the lack of DNA leaves this call unchecked. The CDR3 has 16 amino acids. The germline V gene encodes CDR1 SGHDN and CDR2 FVKESK. CDR3 sequence reads: CASSQDSGGATDTQYF. Supplemented by reference TRBV14 and TRBJ2-3, the full variable domain reads EAGVTQFPSHSVIEKGQTVTLRCDPISGHDNLYWYRRVMGKEIKFLLHFVKESKQDESGMPNNRFLAERTGGTYSTLKVQPAELEDSGVYFCASSQDSGGATDTQYFGPGTRLTVL.

V gene TRBV7-6 combines with J gene TRBJ2-7. CDR1 is SGHVS, CDR2 FNYEAQ, per germline. The CDR3 is 15 residues long. This CDR3 reads CASSLVQGLPYEQYF.

The chain couples TRBV7-9 to TRBJ2-1. This CDR3 spans 15 amino acids. Germline CDR1 SEHNR, CDR2 FQNEAQ (reference sequence). CDR3 sequence reads: CASSPLGGLYNEQFF.